A selection of T cell receptor beta chains follows, all from one sample in a study of blood T cell repertoires in COVID-19. Produced via immunoSEQ multiplex PCR; TCRdb's table is partial and in-frame only. The table lists fewer than 700,000 clones, 85% to 90% of them singletons, with roughly 8.3% in the top ten. The material sequenced was peripheral blood. These receptors were collected from a woman aged 45 to 65 with COVID-19, enrolled during active disease. Both conserved end residues are part of each CDR3. A D gene is named only where the DNA matches it firmly. Clone size is stated in some rows and not others, as once, few, many or a class when expanded.

TGTGCCAGCAGCGCGAAGAGGAACACTGAAGCTTTCTTT,CASSAKRNTEAFF,-,TRBV2,TRBJ1-1,-
TGTGCCACTCCCCAGCCCGGGTCCGCCGAAGCTTTCTTT,CATPQPGSAEAFF,-,TRBV19,TRBJ1-1,-
TGTGCCAGCAGCCAAGCGGCCTTAGGGGATAACACTGAAGCTTTCTTT,CASSQAALGDNTEAFF,-,TRBV3-1/TRBV3-2,TRBJ1-1,-
TGTGCCAGCAGTTTAGGAGGAGGGTGGAGTAATGAAAAACTGTTTTTT,CASSLGGGWSNEKLFF,-,TRBV6-5,TRBJ1-4,-
TGTGCCAGCTCACCAACGGTGCAGGGGTGGGTTGAGACTTTCTTT,CASSPTVQGWVETFF,-,TRBV18,TRBJ1-1,-
TGTGCCAGCAGTCCCGACAGGGGGGACCCCTACGAGCAGTACTTC,CASSPDRGDPYEQYF,-,TRBV9,TRBJ2-7,TRBD1
TGTGCCAGCAGCCCAAGAGGGACAGGGGAAGGTGAAAAACTGTTTTTT,CASSPRGTGEGEKLFF,-,TRBV5-6,TRBJ1-4,TRBD1
TGCGCCAGCAGCCCGTGGACTAGCGGAGCCGAGCATGAGCAGTTCTTC,CASSPWTSGAEHEQFF,-,TRBV5-1,TRBJ2-1,TRBD2
TGCGCCAGCAGCTCCGGGACAGGATCCCACTACGAGCAGTACTTC,CASSSGTGSHYEQYF,-,TRBV5-1,TRBJ2-7,TRBD1
TGTGCCAGCAGCTCCCTAAATAGGGGGAACACTGAAGCTTTCTTT,CASSSLNRGNTEAFF,few,TRBV6-5,TRBJ1-1,-
TGTGCCAGCAGCCCCGCACGGTACTATGGCTACACCTTC,CASSPARYYGYTF,-,TRBV7-2,TRBJ1-2,-
TGTGCCAGCAGGGGACAGCCCCTCGAGGGTGAAGCTTTCTTT,CASRGQPLEGEAFF,-,TRBV6-4,TRBJ1-1,TRBD1
TGTGCCAGCAGCCGCGATATTACCTTCACTGAAGCTTTCTTT,CASSRDITFTEAFF,-,TRBV14,TRBJ1-1,-
TGCGCCAGCAGCCCCACAATGGGCAAAAACTATGGCTACACCTTC,CASSPTMGKNYGYTF,-,TRBV5-1,TRBJ1-2,-
TGTGCCAGCAGTACGGGTGTATGGACTGAAGCTTTCTTT,CASSTGVWTEAFF,few,TRBV12-3/TRBV12-4,TRBJ1-1,-
TGTGCCAGCAGACCCGACAGGGAGTCCTCACCCCTCCACTTT,CASRPDRESSPLHF,-,TRBV5-6,TRBJ1-6,TRBD1
TGTGCCAGCAGACGAGGACAGGGCGGGGGCTATGGCTACACCTTC,CASRRGQGGGYGYTF,-,TRBV27,TRBJ1-2,TRBD1
TGTGCCAGCAGCTCGGGGACAGTCACTTCTGGCTACACCTTC,CASSSGTVTSGYTF,-,TRBV9,TRBJ1-2,TRBD1
TGTGCCAGCAGTTACCCACCGGGGAGTAACACTGAAGCTTTCTTT,CASSYPPGSNTEAFF,-,TRBV6-5,TRBJ1-1,-
TGTGCCACCAGCAGACAGACAGGGATAGAGTCACCCCTCCACTTT,CATSRQTGIESPLHF,-,TRBV15,TRBJ1-6,TRBD1
TGTGCCAGCGGTCCCAGGGGGGCAATTTTGGCAGATACGCAGTATTTT,CASGPRGAILADTQYF,once,TRBV2,TRBJ2-3,-
TGTGCCAGCGAGAGGCTAGCGGGGGGGCTCGGCGAGCAGTTCTTC,CASERLAGGLGEQFF,-,TRBV2,TRBJ2-1,TRBD2
TGTGCCAGCTCACCCGTTCCTAGCGGGGGGGCCAACGAGCAGTTCTTC,CASSPVPSGGANEQFF,-,TRBV18,TRBJ2-1,TRBD2
TGTGCCAGCACCGGTAGTGGTGGGGGGTCCATGAACACTGAAGCTTTCTTT,CASTGSGGGSMNTEAFF,-,TRBV25-1,TRBJ1-1,-
TGTGCCAGCAGTTTTCGGGTAGGAGAAGGCTACACCTTC,CASSFRVGEGYTF,once,TRBV12-3/TRBV12-4,TRBJ1-2,-
TGTGCCAGCAGTTTCCTGGGGGACAACGGGTCGAATTCACCCCTCCACTTT,CASSFLGDNGSNSPLHF,-,TRBV2,TRBJ1-6,-
TGTGCCAGCAACCCAGGGGGCGACTATGGCTACACCTTC,CASNPGGDYGYTF,-,TRBV9,TRBJ1-2,TRBD1
TGCGCCAGCAGCCAACACAGGGTGGGTCAGCCCCAGCATTTT,CASSQHRVGQPQHF,-,TRBV4-1,TRBJ1-5,-
TGTGCCAGCTCACCCCGGGACAGGGCAACAGATACGCAGTATTTT,CASSPRDRATDTQYF,-,TRBV18,TRBJ2-3,TRBD1
TGTGCCAGTAGTAAACCAGGGGGAAACACCATATATTTT,CASSKPGGNTIYF,few,TRBV19,TRBJ1-3,-
TGTGCCAGCAGCTTGCTCGGGGGGACCTACGAGCAGTACTTC,CASSLLGGTYEQYF,-,TRBV5-5,TRBJ2-7,TRBD2
TGCAGCGTTGTAGCAGGGGGTAACTATGGCTACACCTTC,CSVVAGGNYGYTF,-,TRBV29-1,TRBJ1-2,TRBD1
TGTGCCAGCAGCCGGGGGGAATACACTGAAGCTTTCTTT,CASSRGEYTEAFF,-,TRBV27,TRBJ1-1,-
TGCAGTGCTCGTGAACCTGCGGGGGAGCAGTACTTC,CSAREPAGEQYF,-,TRBV20-1,TRBJ2-7,-
TGTGCCAGCATCGGGACAGGGATGGGCACTGAAGCTTTCTTT,CASIGTGMGTEAFF,few,TRBV2,TRBJ1-1,TRBD1
TGTGCCATCAGGCTGACAGGCCTCACAGATACGCAGTATTTT,CAIRLTGLTDTQYF,-,TRBV10-3,TRBJ2-3,-
TGCGCCAGCAGCTTGGGAGCGGGGGGGCCATTGAATGAGCAGTTCTTC,CASSLGAGGPLNEQFF,-,TRBV5-1,TRBJ2-1,TRBD2
TGTGCCAGCAGTCGACAACAACTAGCGGGGGGGTTACATACGCAGTATTTT,CASSRQQLAGGLHTQYF,-,TRBV2,TRBJ2-3,TRBD2
TGTGCCTGGAGTGTACGAGGGAGGCGCGAAAAACTGTTTTTT,CAWSVRGRREKLFF,-,TRBV30,TRBJ1-4,-
TGCGCCAGCAGTGACCCCGGACTAGCGGGGGCCCACAATGAGCAGTTCTTC,CASSDPGLAGAHNEQFF,-,TRBV10-1,TRBJ2-1,TRBD2
TGTGCCAGCAGTCGTATTCCGCGAGCCTACGAGCAGTACTTC,CASSRIPRAYEQYF,-,TRBV2,TRBJ2-7,-
TGTGCCAGCACCCTAAACCACAGGGATCAGGGGAGCTACACCTTC,CASTLNHRDQGSYTF,-,TRBV11-2,TRBJ1-2,-
TGTGCCTGGGGACAAGACTCGAACACTGAAGCTTTCTTT,CAWGQDSNTEAFF,-,TRBV30,TRBJ1-1,-
TGTGCCAGCAGCCATTTGGACAGAAGCTCCTACAATGAGCAGTTCTTC,CASSHLDRSSYNEQFF,-,TRBV14,TRBJ2-1,-
TGTGCCAGTAGTCCCTCAGGGACAGGCTATGGCTACACCTTC,CASSPSGTGYGYTF,-,TRBV19,TRBJ1-2,TRBD1
TGTGCCACTTCACCAGGAACAGGCCCGAGGTGGCCCCAGCATTTT,CATSPGTGPRWPQHF,-,TRBV19,TRBJ1-5,-
TGTGCCTGGAGCGATTTCGACAGGGCGATGGGGCAGCCCCAGCATTTT,CAWSDFDRAMGQPQHF,-,TRBV30,TRBJ1-5,TRBD1
TGCGCCAGCAGCCCGGAGCTATCGGGAAACACCATATATTTT,CASSPELSGNTIYF,-,TRBV5-1,TRBJ1-3,-
TGTGCCAGCAGCTTAGAACCAGGCTCCTATGGCTACACCTTC,CASSLEPGSYGYTF,-,TRBV11-1,TRBJ1-2,-
TGTGCCACCAGCAGAGATCTAAGCGGGGGTCACGAGCAGTACTTC,CATSRDLSGGHEQYF,once,TRBV15,TRBJ2-7,TRBD2